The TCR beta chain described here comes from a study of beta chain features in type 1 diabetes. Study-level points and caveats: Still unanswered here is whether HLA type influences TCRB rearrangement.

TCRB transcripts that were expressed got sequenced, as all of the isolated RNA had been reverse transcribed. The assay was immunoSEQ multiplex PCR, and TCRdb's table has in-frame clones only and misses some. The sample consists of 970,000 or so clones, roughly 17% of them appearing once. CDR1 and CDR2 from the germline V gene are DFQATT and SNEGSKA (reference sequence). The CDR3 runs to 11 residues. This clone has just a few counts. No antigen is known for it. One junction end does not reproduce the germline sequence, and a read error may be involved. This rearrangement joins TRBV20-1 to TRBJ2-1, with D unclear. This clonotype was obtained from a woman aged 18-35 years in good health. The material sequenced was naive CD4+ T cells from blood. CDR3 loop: CSGRAYNEQFF. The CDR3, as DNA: TGCAGTGGTAGAGCGTACAATGAGCAGTTCTTC.